This T cell receptor beta chain was identified during a study of control samples from healthy donors and cancer patients. V was pared by 1 base and J by 0 bases, with 8 bases between. The germline gives CDR1 SGHKS, CDR2 YYEKEE (reference sequence). This CDR3 is 15 amino acids long. The assay was immunoSEQ multiplex PCR, and TCRdb's table has in-frame clones only and misses some. The sample contains about 180,000 clones, about 90% of which appear only once. Sequencing was carried out using blood. The receptor comes from a woman in her 50s in good health. The V gene is TRBV5-5, the J gene TRBJ1-5, with D possibly being TRBD1 (5 bases). CDR3 in DNA: TGTGCCAGCAGCTTGTTGGACACTAGCAATCAGCCCCAGCATTTT. Encoded protein: CASSLLDTSNQPQHF.